The 24 T cell receptor beta chains in this list originate from one sample, sequenced in a study of technical replicates of blood from a handful of donors. Profiling relied on immunoSEQ multiplex PCR, and the TCRdb table lists in-frame clones only, not all of them. In the table there are tens of thousands of clones, 90% to 97% of which are singletons. The sequencing input was T cells isolated from PBMCs. The receptors were gathered from a human donor in good health.

This rearrangement joins TRBV30 to TRBJ2-1, with TRBD2 matching over 13 bases. The germline V gene encodes CDR1 GTSNPN and CDR2 SVGIG (reference sequence). V was clipped by 5 bases and J by 7 bases; unmatched bases: 8. The CDR3 loop spans 15 amino acids. The CDR3 nucleotides are TGTGCCTGGTGTTCCGGACTAGCGGGGGTAAATGAGCAGTTCTTC. Its translation: CAWCSGLAGVNEQFF.

The V gene is TRBV6-5, the J gene TRBJ1-1; no definite D call. Germline V lookup: CDR1 MNHEY, CDR2 SVGAGI. The length of the CDR3 is 15 residues. Trimming cost V 0 bases and J 4 bases, with 12 bases left between them. CDR3 in amino acids: CASSYSGGSGTEAFF. In DNA, the CDR3 is TGTGCCAGCAGTTACTCGGGAGGCTCCGGCACTGAAGCTTTCTTT.

The chain is built from TRBV14 and TRBJ1-1; 7 bases are a match to TRBD1. The V and J ends lost 4 bases and 2 bases, in that order; junction bases with no gene match: 7. The CDR3 is 15 residues long. Per germline, CDR1 SGHDN and CDR2 FVKESK. The CDR3 here is CASSRTGAINTEAFF. The CDR3 nucleotides read TGTGCCAGCAGCCGTACAGGGGCCATCAACACTGAAGCTTTCTTT.

This chain connects TRBV30 to TRBJ2-7, with D unresolved. The CDR3 covers 12 residues. CDR1 GTSNPN and CDR2 SVGIG come from the germline V gene (reference sequence). The germline V and J ends were trimmed by 3 bases and 2 bases, with 8 bases remaining between them. The DNA of the CDR3 is TGTGCCTGGAGCTACGGTCCCTACGAGCAGTACTTC. Its protein is CAWSYGPYEQYF.

CDR3 nucleotides: TGCGCCAGCAGTGTACAGGGGGGTGAAAAACTGTTTTTT. Amino acid sequence: CASSVQGGEKLFF. The chain has TRBV10-2 and TRBJ1-4; 8 nucleotides agree with TRBD1. CDR3 length: 13 residues. Germline CDR1 and CDR2: WSHSY and SAAADI. V shed 4 bases and J 7 bases; nucleotides not matched to a gene: 2.

This clone was seen a single time. This sequence joins TRBV6-5 and TRBJ2-3; D gene unclear. This CDR3 is built from 11 residues. The germline CDR1 and CDR2 sequences are MNHEY and SVGAGI. V lost 5 bases, J lost 5 bases, and 5 bases lay in between. CDR3 sequence (DNA): TGTGCCAGCAGTAGAGAAGATACGCAGTATTTT. Translated, it gives CASSREDTQYF.

V and J are TRBV30 and TRBJ1-2; possibly TRBD1 for D (5 bases). This CDR3 contains 14 residues. V was pared by 3 bases and J by 6 bases, with 17 bases between. The germline V gene has CDR1 GTSNPN and CDR2 SVGIG (reference sequence). The CDR3 loop reads CAWSRWGERNGYTF. CDR3 sequence (DNA): TGTGCCTGGAGCAGGTGGGGGGAGAGGAATGGCTACACCTTC.

The chain combines TRBV1 with TRBJ2-7; the DNA was not compared with TRBD2, the D call given in the table. TRBV1 is shown as a pseudogene. This CDR3 is 16 amino acids long. The CDR3 sequence: CTSSQERVGGLVEQYF. Written as DNA, the CDR3 is TGCACCAGCAGCCAAGAGCGAGTTGGTGGACTGGTGGAGCAGTACTTC.

The V call is TRBV7-9, the J call TRBJ2-6; 8 bases are shared with TRBD1. After removal of 4 bases from V and 2 bases from J, the junction contained 10 bases not matched to a gene. The CDR3 sequence is 18 residues long. The V gene's germline CDR1 is SEHNR and CDR2 FQNEAQ (reference sequence). CDR3 coding DNA: TGTGCCAGCAGCTCCCGACAGGGGATTGTTACTGGGGCCAACGTCCTGACTTTC. Encoded protein: CASSSRQGIVTGANVLTF.

The rearrangement links TRBV5-1 to TRBJ1-1; 7 nucleotides line up with TRBD1. This CDR3 has 17 amino acids. From germline, CDR1 is SGHRS and CDR2 YFSETQ. V lost 0 bases, J lost 0 bases, and 8 bases stayed unmatched. In DNA, the CDR3 is TGCGCCAGCAGCTTGGAATCGACAGGGCCATTGAACACTGAAGCTTTCTTT. This gives the protein CASSLESTGPLNTEAFF.

The chain joins TRBV10-3 to TRBJ2-3; 7 bases are a match to TRBD2. J was trimmed by 2 bases and V by 7 bases; bases with no gene match: 12. The V gene's germline CDR1 is ENHRY and CDR2 SYGVKD. This CDR3 has 16 amino acids. CDR3 in DNA: TGTGCCATCAACATTGGGAGCGGGATTGACACAGATACGCAGTATTTT. Translated: CAINIGSGIDTDTQYF.

The V gene is TRBV4-1, the J gene TRBJ2-7, with 7 bases matching TRBD2. Germline CDR1 is MGHRA and CDR2 is YSYEKL. V lost 1 base and J lost 0; bases outside the gene matches: 12. This CDR3 spans 18 amino acids. CDR3 residues: CASSQGASGAANSYEQYF. Here the CDR3 DNA reads TGCGCCAGCAGCCAAGGGGCTAGCGGAGCAGCTAACTCCTACGAGCAGTACTTC.

The chain uses TRBV30 and TRBJ1-4; 8 bases map to TRBD1. The CDR3 extends over 14 amino acids. CDR1 is GTSNPN, CDR2 SVGIG, per germline (reference sequence). Trimming cost V 2 bases and J 10 bases; bases outside gene matches: 9. CDR3 amino acids: CAWSLTGVLGKLFF. The CDR3 DNA follows: TGTGCCTGGAGTCTGACAGGGGTGTTAGGAAAACTGTTTTTT.

CDR3 loop: CASSGVLGGRSGELFF. The CDR3 DNA is TGTGCCAGCAGTGGGGTGTTGGGGGGGAGATCCGGGGAGCTGTTTTTT. The V gene is TRBV6-1, the J gene TRBJ2-2, with 7 bases fitting TRBD2. The germline gives CDR1 MNHNS, CDR2 SASEGT. The ends lost 4 bases at V and 6 bases at J; junction bases unmatched: 11. This CDR3 comprises 16 residues.

V usage is TRBV27 and J usage is TRBJ2-6; a possible D gene is TRBD1 (5 bases). Germline lookup yields CDR1 MNHEY and CDR2 SMNVEV (reference sequence). The length of the CDR3 is 14 residues. Trimming left V 7 bases short and J 2 bases short, with 9 bases between. The CDR3 spells CASMRRAGANVLTF. The CDR3 region has the DNA TGTGCCAGCATGCGCAGGGCTGGGGCCAACGTCCTGACTTTC. The whole variable domain, filled in from reference TRBV27 and TRBJ2-6, reads EAQVTQNPRYLITVTGKKLTVTCSQNMNHEYMSWYRQDPGLGLRQIYYSMNVEVTDKGDVPEGYKVSRKEKRNFPLILESPSPNQTSLYFCASMRRAGANVLTFGAGSRLTVL.

The chain couples TRBV2 to TRBJ2-7; D may be TRBD1 (5 bases). V dropped 10 bases and J dropped 2 bases, with 18 bases sitting between them. The CDR3 has 14 residues. The V gene's germline CDR1 is SNHLY and CDR2 FYNNEI. This chain's CDR3 is CATQNTGATYEQYF. For the CDR3, the DNA is TGTGCCACCCAGAACACAGGTGCGACCTACGAGCAGTACTTC.

The V call is TRBV29-1, the J call TRBJ2-3; 11 positions match TRBD2. V lost 4 bases to trimming and J lost 5 bases; unmatched junction nucleotides: 5. This CDR3 is built from 14 residues. Germline V gene sequence: CDR1 SQVTM, CDR2 ANQGSEA. Here the CDR3 reads CSVGGLAGGDTQYF. CDR3 nucleotide sequence: TGCAGCGTTGGTGGGCTAGCGGGAGGAGATACGCAGTATTTT.

This chain connects TRBV7-2 to TRBJ2-5, with TRBD2 matching over 11 bases. The V and J ends lost 5 bases and 2 bases, in that order; junction bases with no gene match: 4. The CDR3 has 15 amino acids. The germline V gene has CDR1 SGHTA and CDR2 FQGNSA. The chain's CDR3 is CASSTRLAGQETQYF. In nucleotides, the CDR3 is TGTGCCAGCAGCACCCGACTAGCGGGACAAGAGACCCAGTACTTC.

DNA of the CDR3: TGTGCCAGCAGTTTAAGCGGGTTATCCTACAATGAGCAGTTCTTC. Amino acid sequence: CASSLSGLSYNEQFF. This rearrangement joins TRBV28 to TRBJ2-1; D might be TRBD2 (6 bases). V lost 2 bases, J lost 1 base, and 9 bases lay in between. CDR3 length: 15 amino acids. The germline CDR1 and CDR2 sequences are MDHEN and SYDVKM.

The chain is built from TRBV29-1 and TRBJ1-1; D not certain. This CDR3 contains 13 residues. Per the germline V gene, CDR1 is SQVTM and CDR2 is ANQGSEA. V shed 7 bases and J shed 1 base, with 13 bases lying between them. The CDR3 DNA follows: TGCAGCGGTAAAGGACTCCCGAACACTGAAGCTTTCTTT. Translated: CSGKGLPNTEAFF.

The rearrangement uses TRBV4-3 and TRBJ2-7, with D perhaps TRBD1 (5 bases). The germline gives CDR1 LGHNA, CDR2 YSLEER. The CDR3 is 15 amino acids. The V end lost 0 bases, the J end lost 3 bases, and 12 bases lay between the germline ends. DNA of the CDR3: TGCGCCAGCAGCCAAGAAAACAGGCGTAGCTACGAGCAGTACTTC. Its protein product is CASSQENRRSYEQYF.

In its sample, this clone was seen once. This chain joins TRBV5-5 and TRBJ2-1; D remains ambiguous. Germline-derived CDR1 and CDR2 are SGHKS and YYEKEE (reference sequence). V shed 3 bases and J shed 9 bases, with 10 bases lying between them. This CDR3 is built from 12 residues. The CDR3 reads CASSSPGPEQFF. The CDR3 DNA reads as TGTGCCAGCAGCTCCCCTGGCCCTGAGCAGTTCTTC. Using reference TRBV5-5 and TRBJ2-1 for the parts outside the CDR3, the full variable domain is DAGVTQSPTHLIKTRGQQVTLRCSPISGHKSVSWYQQVLGQGPQFIFQYYEKEERGRGNFPDRFSARQFPNYSSELNVNALLLGDSALYLCASSSPGPEQFFGPGTRLTVL.

The chain uses TRBV5-6 and TRBJ2-3; 9 bases match TRBD2. The V and J ends lost 7 bases and 3 bases, in that order; junction bases with no gene match: 9. CDR1 is SGHDT, CDR2 YYEEEE, per germline. The CDR3 has 15 residues. The CDR3 coding sequence is TGTGCCAGCCGCCCCGTGACTAGCGGAACAGATACGCAGTATTTT. As protein: CASRPVTSGTDTQYF. Looking up the rest from reference TRBV5-6 and TRBJ2-3 gives the full variable domain: DAGVTQSPTHLIKTRGQQVTLRCSPKSGHDTVSWYQQALGQGPQFIFQYYEEEERQRGNFPDRFSGHQFPNYSSELNVNALLLGDSALYLCASRPVTSGTDTQYFGPGTRLTVL.

V usage is TRBV27 and J usage is TRBJ1-2, with 9 bases matching TRBD1. The CDR3 totals 14 residues. In germline, CDR1 is MNHEY, CDR2 SMNVEV (reference sequence). The V and J ends lost 5 bases and 0 bases, in that order; junction bases with no gene match: 1. The CDR3: CASSRTGANYGYTF. The DNA for the CDR3 is TGTGCCAGCAGTCGGACAGGGGCTAACTATGGCTACACCTTC.